This TCR beta chain was recovered during a study of OX40 agonist ivuxolimab in advanced cancers. Whole-study context: Three patients responded partially, comprising one with hepatocellular carcinoma and two with cutaneous melanoma.

Assay: immunoSEQ multiplex PCR; the TCRdb copy retains only in-frame clones and omits some. There are 80,000 to 95,000 clones in the sample; more than 80% occur only once, and about 8.7% lies in the top ten. Germline-derived CDR1 and CDR2 are LNHDA and SQIVND (reference sequence). The CDR3 loop spans 20 amino acids. The germline V and J ends were trimmed by 6 bases and 3 bases, with 27 bases remaining between them. Patients were excluded for autoimmune disease history or systemic immunosuppression. This clone was seen just once. J is TRBJ2-6 and V is TRBV19, with D perhaps being TRBD1 or TRBD2 (7 bases each). Sequencing was performed on CD4+ or CD8+ T cells sorted from blood, taken in a trial of the OX40 agonist ivuxolimab. The origin of this receptor is an adult with an advanced solid tumor such as melanoma, head and neck, liver or kidney cancer. CDR3 region: CASSFRGGTRRLGGANVLTF. DNA for the CDR3: TGTGCCAGTAGCTTCAGGGGGGGGACACGCCGTTTGGGTGGGGCCAACGTCCTGACTTTC. Supplemented by reference TRBV19 and TRBJ2-6, the full variable domain reads DGGITQSPKYLFRKEGQNVTLSCEQNLNHDAMYWYRQDPGQGLRLIYYSQIVNDFQKGDIAEGYSVSREKKESFPLTVTSAQKNPTAFYLCASSFRGGTRRLGGANVLTFGAGSRLTVL.